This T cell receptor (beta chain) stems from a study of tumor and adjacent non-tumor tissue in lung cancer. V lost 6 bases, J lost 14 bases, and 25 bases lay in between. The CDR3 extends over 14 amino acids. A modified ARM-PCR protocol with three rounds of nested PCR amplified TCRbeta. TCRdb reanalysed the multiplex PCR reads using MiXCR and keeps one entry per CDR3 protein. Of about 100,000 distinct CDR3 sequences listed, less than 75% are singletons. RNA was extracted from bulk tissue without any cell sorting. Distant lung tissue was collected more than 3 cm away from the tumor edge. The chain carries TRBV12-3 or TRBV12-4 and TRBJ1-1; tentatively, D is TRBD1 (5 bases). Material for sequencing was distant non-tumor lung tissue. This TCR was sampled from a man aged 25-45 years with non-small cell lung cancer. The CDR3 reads CASRTSKGNTEGFF. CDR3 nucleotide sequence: TGTGCCAGCAGGACCTCGAAGGGGAACACTGAAGGCTTCTTT.